This TCR beta chain was retrieved from a study of patients and donors after allogeneic stem cell transplantation. Per germline, CDR1 SEHNR and CDR2 FQNEAQ (reference sequence). The CDR3 sequence is 15 residues long. V lost 1 base and J lost 3, with 10 bases in between. In TCRdb, the RT-PCR reads were re-called with MiXCR into one record per CDR3 protein. The sample shows around 150,000 distinct CDR3 sequences, approximately 37% of them seen only once. The receptor's source is a human donor who was either an allogeneic HSCT recipient or a stem cell or donor lymphocyte infusion donor (not recorded which). It is not recorded whose cells these are; they may come from a transplant donor. Sequenced: blood, either unsorted or a sorted T cell fraction (not recorded which). This sequence joins TRBV7-9 and TRBJ1-5; no reliable D call. The CDR3: CASSLGGGPNQPQHF. Here the CDR3 DNA reads TGTGCCAGCAGCTTAGGCGGAGGACCCAATCAGCCCCAGCATTTT.